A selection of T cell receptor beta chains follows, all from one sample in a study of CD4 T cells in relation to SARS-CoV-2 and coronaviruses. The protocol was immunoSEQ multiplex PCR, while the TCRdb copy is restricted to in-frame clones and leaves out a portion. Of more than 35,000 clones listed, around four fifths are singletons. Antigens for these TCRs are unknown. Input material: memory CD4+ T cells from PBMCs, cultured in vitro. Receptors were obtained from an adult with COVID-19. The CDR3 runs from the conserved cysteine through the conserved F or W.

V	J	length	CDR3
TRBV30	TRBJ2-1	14	CAWSGSHLGNEQFF
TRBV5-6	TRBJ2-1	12	CASSLAGNEQFF
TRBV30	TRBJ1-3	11	CAWTERHTIYF
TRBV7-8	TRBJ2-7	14	CASSLEVVAYEQYF
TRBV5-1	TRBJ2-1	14	CASSLTGSYNEQFF
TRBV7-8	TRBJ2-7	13	CASSRRTRDEQYF
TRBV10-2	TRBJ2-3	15	CASNPSGRPTDTQYF
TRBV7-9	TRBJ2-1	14	CASSLDWARNEQFF
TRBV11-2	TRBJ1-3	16	CASSSLQGVSGNTIYF
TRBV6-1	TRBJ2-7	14	CASSEAWTTYEQYF
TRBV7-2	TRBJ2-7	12	CASSVPGYEQYF
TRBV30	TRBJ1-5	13	CAWRAQVWQPQHF
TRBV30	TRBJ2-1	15	CAWSVGLSSYNEQFF
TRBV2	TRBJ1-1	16	CASSAGGRIMNTEAFF
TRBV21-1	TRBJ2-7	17	CASSSRIAGGSSYEQYF
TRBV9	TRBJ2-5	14	CASSVGTVGETQYF
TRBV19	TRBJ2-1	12	CASRDWGNEQFF
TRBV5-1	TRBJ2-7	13	CASSLAKTYEQYF
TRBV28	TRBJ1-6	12	CASSSGDSPLHF
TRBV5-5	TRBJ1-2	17	CASSQTGNNPANYGYTF
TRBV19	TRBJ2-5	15	CASRPLAGEVETQYF
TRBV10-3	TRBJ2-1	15	CATGSDSGAYNEQFF
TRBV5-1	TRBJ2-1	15	CASSQLAGGSNEQFF
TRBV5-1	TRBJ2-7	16	CASSLVASGATYEQYF
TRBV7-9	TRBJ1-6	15	CASSPLQGNNSPLHF
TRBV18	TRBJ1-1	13	CASSPPIFTEAFF
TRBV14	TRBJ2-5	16	CASSQDYSRAWETQYF
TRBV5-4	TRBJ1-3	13	CASSRDSGNTIYF
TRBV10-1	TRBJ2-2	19	CASSESSGVFPVGTGELFF
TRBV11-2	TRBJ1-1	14	CASKSPGGLTEAFF
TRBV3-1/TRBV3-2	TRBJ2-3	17	CASSRGRQFHFTDTQYF
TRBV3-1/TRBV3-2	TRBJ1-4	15	CASSHTGTGGEKLFF
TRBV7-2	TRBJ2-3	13	CASSLTGSDTQYF
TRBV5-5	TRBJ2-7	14	CASSVDRVTYEQYF
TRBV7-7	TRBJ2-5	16	CASSSEVTDSQETQYF
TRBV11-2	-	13	CASSSYLQTEQYF